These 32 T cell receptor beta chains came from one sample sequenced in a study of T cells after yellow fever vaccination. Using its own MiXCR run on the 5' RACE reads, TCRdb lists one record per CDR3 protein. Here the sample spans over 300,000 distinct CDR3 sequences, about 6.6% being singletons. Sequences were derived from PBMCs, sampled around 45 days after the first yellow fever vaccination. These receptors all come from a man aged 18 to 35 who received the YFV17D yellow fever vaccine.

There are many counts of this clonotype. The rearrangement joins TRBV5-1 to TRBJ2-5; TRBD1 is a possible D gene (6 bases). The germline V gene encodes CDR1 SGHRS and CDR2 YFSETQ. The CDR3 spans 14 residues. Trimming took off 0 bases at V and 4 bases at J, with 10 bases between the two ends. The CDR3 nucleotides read TGCGCCAGCAGCTTGGACAGGGTAGGAGAGACCCAGTACTTC. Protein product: CASSLDRVGETQYF.

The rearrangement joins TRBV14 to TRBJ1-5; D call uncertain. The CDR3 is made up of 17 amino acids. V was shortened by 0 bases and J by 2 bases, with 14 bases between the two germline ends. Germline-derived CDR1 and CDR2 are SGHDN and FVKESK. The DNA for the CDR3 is TGTGCCAGCAGCCAAGATCAGGTGGGCAGCGGCAATCAGCCCCAGCATTTT. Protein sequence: CASSQDQVGSGNQPQHF.

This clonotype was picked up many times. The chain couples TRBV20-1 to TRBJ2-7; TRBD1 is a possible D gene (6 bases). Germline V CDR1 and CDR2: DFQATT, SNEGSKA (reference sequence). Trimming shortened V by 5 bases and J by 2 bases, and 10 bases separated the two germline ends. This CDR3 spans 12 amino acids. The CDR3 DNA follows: TGCAGTGCTCCAGGGGACCCCTACGAGCAGTACTTC. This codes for CSAPGDPYEQYF.

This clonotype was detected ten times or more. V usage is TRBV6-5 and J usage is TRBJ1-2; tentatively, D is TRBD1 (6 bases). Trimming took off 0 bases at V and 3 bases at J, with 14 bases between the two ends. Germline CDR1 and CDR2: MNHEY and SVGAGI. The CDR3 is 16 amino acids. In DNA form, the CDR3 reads TGTGCCAGCAGTTACTCAGGCAGGGGCCCTGACTATGGCTACACCTTC. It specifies CASSYSGRGPDYGYTF.

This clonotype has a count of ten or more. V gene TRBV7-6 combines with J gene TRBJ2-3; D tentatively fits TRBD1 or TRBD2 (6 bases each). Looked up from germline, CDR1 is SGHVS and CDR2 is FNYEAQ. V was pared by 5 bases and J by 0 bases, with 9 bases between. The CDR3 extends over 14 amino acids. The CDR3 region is CASSRGLSTDTQYF. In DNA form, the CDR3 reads TGTGCCAGCAGCCGGGGGCTTAGCACAGATACGCAGTATTTT.

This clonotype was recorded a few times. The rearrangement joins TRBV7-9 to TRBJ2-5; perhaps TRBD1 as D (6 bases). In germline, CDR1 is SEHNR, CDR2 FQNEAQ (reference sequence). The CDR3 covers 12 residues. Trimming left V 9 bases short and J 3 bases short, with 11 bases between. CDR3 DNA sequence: TGTGCCAGTAGGGACAAGAAAGAGACCCAGTACTTC. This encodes CASRDKKETQYF.

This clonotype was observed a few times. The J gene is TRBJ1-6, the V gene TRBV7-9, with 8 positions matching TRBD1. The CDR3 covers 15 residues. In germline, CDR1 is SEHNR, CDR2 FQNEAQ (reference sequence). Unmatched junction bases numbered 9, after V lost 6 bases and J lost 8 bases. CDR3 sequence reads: CASRPGGGQDSPLHF. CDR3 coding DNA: TGTGCCAGCAGACCAGGGGGCGGTCAGGATTCACCCCTCCACTTT.

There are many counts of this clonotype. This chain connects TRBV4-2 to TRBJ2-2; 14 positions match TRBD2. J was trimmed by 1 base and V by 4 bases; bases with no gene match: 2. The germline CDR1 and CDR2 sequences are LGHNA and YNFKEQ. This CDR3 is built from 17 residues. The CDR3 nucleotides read TGTGCCAGCAGCCCCGGACTAGCGGGGGGGAACACCGGGGAGCTGTTTTTT. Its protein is CASSPGLAGGNTGELFF.

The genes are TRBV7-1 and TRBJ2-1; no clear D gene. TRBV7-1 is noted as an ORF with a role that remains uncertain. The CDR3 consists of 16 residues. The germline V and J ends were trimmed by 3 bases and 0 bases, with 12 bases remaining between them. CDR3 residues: CASSSGPLCSYNEQFF. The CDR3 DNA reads TGTGCCAGCAGCTCTGGGCCCCTGTGCTCCTACAATGAGCAGTTCTTC.

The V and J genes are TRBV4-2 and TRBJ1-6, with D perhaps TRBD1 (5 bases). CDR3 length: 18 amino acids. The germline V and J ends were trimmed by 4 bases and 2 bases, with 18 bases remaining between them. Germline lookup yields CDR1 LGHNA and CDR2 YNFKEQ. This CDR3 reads CASSRGGASYTYNSPLHF. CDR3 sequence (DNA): TGTGCCAGCAGCCGAGGAGGGGCCAGTTACACCTATAATTCACCCCTCCACTTT.

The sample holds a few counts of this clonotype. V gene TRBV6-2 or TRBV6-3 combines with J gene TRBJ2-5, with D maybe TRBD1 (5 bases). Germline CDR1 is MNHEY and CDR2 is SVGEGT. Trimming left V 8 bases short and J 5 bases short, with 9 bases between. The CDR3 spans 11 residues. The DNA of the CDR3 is TGTGCCAGCCTTAGGGGTGAGACCCAGTACTTC. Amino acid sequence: CASLRGETQYF.

The DNA for the CDR3 is TGCGCCAGCAGCCATCCGGGACAGGCCTACGAGCAGTACTTC. It encodes CASSHPGQAYEQYF. The rearrangement links TRBV4-1 to TRBJ2-7; 8 bases align to TRBD1. Germline V gene lookup returns CDR1 MGHRA and CDR2 YSYEKL. The J segment lost 2 bases and the V segment lost 3 bases, leaving 3 bases of the junction unmatched. This CDR3 has 14 amino acids.

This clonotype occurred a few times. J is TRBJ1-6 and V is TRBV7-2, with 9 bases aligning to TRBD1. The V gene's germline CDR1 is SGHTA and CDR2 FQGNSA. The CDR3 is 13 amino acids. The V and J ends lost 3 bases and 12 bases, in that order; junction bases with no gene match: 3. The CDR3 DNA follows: TGTGCCAGCAGCTTTGGGACAGGGAGACCCCTCCACTTT. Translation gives CASSFGTGRPLHF. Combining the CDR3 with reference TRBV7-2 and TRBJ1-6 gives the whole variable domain GAGVSQSPSNKVTEKGKDVELRCDPISGHTALYWYRQSLGQGLEFLIYFQGNSAPDKSGLPSDRFSAERTGGSVSTLTIQRTQQEDSAVYLCASSFGTGRPLHFGNGTRLTVT.

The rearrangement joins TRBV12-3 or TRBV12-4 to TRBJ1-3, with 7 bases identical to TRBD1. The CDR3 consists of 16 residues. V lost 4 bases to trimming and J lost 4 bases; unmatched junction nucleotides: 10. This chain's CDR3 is CASSSGTVLEGNTIYF. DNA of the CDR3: TGTGCCAGCAGTTCGGGGACAGTTTTGGAGGGAAACACCATATATTTT.

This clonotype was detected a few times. This CDR3 reads CASSLGQGAFEQYF. Here the CDR3 DNA reads TGCGCCAGCAGCTTGGGACAGGGGGCTTTCGAGCAGTACTTC. This rearrangement joins TRBV5-1 to TRBJ2-7, with 10 bases aligning to TRBD1. The germline V gene has CDR1 SGHRS and CDR2 YFSETQ. The CDR3 length is 14 residues. V was clipped by 0 bases and J by 6 bases; unmatched bases: 3.

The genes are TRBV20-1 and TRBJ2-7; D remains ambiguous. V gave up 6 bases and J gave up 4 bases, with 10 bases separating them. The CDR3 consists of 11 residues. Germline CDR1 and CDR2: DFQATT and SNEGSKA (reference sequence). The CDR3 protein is CSAKPSYEQYF. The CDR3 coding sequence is TGCAGTGCAAAGCCGTCTTACGAGCAGTACTTC.

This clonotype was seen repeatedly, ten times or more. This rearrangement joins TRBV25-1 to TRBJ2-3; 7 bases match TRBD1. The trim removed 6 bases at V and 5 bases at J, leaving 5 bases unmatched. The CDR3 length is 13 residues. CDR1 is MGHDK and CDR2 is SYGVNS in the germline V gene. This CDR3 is CASSLGGLDTQYF. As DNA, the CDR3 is TGTGCCAGCAGCTTAGGGGGCTTAGATACGCAGTATTTT.

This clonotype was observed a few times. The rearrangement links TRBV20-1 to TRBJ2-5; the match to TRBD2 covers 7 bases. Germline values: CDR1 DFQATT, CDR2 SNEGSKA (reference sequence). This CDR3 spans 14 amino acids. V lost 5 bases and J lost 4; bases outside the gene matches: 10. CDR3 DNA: TGCAGTGCTCACGGCGGGGGTTTGGTAGAGACCCAGTACTTC. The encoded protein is CSAHGGGLVETQYF.

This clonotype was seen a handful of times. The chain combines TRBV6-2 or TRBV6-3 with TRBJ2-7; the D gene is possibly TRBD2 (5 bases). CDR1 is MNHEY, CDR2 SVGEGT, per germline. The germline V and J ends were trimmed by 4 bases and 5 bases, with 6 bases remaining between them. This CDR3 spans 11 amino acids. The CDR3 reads CASSFGDEQYF. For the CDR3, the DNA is TGTGCCAGCAGTTTCGGGGACGAGCAGTACTTC.

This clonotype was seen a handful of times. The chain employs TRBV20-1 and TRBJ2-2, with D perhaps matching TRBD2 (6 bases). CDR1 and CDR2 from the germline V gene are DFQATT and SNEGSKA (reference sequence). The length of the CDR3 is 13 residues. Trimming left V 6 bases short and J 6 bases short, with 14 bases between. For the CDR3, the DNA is TGCAGTGCCTTAGCGGCGGCCGCCGGGGAGCTGTTTTTT. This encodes CSALAAAAGELFF.

The CDR3 here is CASSSSSGGQPQHF. The CDR3 nucleotides are TGTGCCAGCAGCTCCTCATCCGGGGGTCAGCCCCAGCATTTT. The V and J genes are TRBV7-2 and TRBJ1-5; TRBD1 might be the D (5 bases). CDR1 is SGHTA, CDR2 FQGNSA, per germline. This CDR3 spans 14 amino acids. V was trimmed by 4 bases and J by 6 bases, leaving 13 bases between them.

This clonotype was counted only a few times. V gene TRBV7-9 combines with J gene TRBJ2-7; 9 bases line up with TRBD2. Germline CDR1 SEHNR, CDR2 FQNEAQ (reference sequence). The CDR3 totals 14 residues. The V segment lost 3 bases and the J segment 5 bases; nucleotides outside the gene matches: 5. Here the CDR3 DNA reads TGTGCCAGCAGCTTCTCGCGGGGGGGTGACGAGCAGTACTTC. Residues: CASSFSRGGDEQYF.

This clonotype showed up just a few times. The CDR3 DNA follows: TGTGCCAGCACCCATGGAGAGTACGAGCAGTACTTC. It yields the protein CASTHGEYEQYF. The V gene is TRBV25-1, the J gene TRBJ2-7, with D unresolved. Germline CDR1 and CDR2: MGHDK and SYGVNS. The CDR3 spans 12 residues. The V gene lost 7 bases and the J gene lost 4 bases, with 11 bases spanning the gap.

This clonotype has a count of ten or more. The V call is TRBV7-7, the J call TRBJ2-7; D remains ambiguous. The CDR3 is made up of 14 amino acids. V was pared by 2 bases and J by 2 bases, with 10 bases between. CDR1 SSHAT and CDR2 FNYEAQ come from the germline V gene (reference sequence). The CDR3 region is CASSLKVGPYEQYF. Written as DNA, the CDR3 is TGTGCCAGCAGCTTAAAAGTAGGGCCCTACGAGCAGTACTTC. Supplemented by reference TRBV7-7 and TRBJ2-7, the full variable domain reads GAGVSQSPRYKVTKRGQDVTLRCDPISSHATLYWYQQALGQGPEFLTYFNYEAQPDKSGLPSDRFSAERPEGSISTLTIQRTEQRDSAMYRCASSLKVGPYEQYFGPGTRLTVT.

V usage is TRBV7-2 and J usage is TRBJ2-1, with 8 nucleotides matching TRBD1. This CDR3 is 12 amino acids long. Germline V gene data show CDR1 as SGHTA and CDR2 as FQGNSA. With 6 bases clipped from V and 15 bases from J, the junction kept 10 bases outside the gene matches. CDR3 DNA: TGTGCCAGCAGAAATGACAGGGGATACGGGTTCTTC. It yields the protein CASRNDRGYGFF.

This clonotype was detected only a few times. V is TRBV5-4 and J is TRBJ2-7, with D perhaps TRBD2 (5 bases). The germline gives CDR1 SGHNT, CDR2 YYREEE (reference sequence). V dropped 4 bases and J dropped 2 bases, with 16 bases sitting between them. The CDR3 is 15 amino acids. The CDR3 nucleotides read TGTGCCAGCAGCCAGGAGGCGAGTACTACCTACGAGCAGTACTTC. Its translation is CASSQEASTTYEQYF.

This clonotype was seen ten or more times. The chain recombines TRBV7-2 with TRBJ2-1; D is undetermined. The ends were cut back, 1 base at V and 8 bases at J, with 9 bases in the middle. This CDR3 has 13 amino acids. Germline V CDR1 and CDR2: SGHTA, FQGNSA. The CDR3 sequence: CASSLGIRDEQFF. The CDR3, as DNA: TGTGCCAGCAGCTTAGGTATTAGGGATGAGCAGTTCTTC.

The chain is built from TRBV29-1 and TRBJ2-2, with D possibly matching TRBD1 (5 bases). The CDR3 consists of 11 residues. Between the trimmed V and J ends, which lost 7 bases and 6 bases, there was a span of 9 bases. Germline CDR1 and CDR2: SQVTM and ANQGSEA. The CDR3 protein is CSGGAAGELFF. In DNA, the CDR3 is TGCAGCGGTGGGGCGGCCGGGGAGCTGTTTTTT.

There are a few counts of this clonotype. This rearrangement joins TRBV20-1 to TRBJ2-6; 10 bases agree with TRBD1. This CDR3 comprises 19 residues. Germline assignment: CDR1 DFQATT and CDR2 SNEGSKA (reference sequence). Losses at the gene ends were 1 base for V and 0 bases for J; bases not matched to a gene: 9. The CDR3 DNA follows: TGCAGTGCTAGAGTTAGACCGGGACAGGGGCTCTCTGGGGCCAACGTCCTGACTTTC. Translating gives CSARVRPGQGLSGANVLTF.

The CDR3 reads CASSLFGTGSTDTQYF. CDR3 nucleotides: TGCGCCAGCAGCTTGTTCGGGACAGGGAGCACAGATACGCAGTATTTT. The V gene is TRBV5-1, the J gene TRBJ2-3, with 9 nucleotides matching TRBD1. V lost 1 base and J lost 0; bases outside the gene matches: 3. CDR1 and CDR2 (germline): SGHRS, YFSETQ. This CDR3 is 16 amino acids long.

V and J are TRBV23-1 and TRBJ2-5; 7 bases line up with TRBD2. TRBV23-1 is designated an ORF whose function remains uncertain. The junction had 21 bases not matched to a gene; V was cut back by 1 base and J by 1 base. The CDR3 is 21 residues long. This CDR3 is CASSQFDPSSATPGGQETQYF. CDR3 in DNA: TGCGCCAGCAGTCAATTCGATCCGTCTTCGGCTACTCCGGGAGGCCAAGAGACCCAGTACTTC.

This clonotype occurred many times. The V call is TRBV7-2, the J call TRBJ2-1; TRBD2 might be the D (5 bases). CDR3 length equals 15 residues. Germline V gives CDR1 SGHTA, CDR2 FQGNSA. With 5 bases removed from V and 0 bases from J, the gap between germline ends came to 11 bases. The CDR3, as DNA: TGTGCCAGCAGCCCCCCGGGGAACTCCTACAATGAGCAGTTCTTC. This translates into CASSPPGNSYNEQFF. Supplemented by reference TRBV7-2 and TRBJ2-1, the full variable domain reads GAGVSQSPSNKVTEKGKDVELRCDPISGHTALYWYRQSLGQGLEFLIYFQGNSAPDKSGLPSDRFSAERTGGSVSTLTIQRTQQEDSAVYLCASSPPGNSYNEQFFGPGTRLTVL.